This is a list of T cell receptor beta chains from one sample in a study of T cells in Graves' hyperthyroidism and ophthalmopathy. TCRdb reprocessed the multiplex PCR reads with MiXCR, giving one entry per CDR3 protein. The sample lists about 640,000 distinct CDR3 sequences, less than 25% occurring once. Material: blood. The origin of the receptors is a man younger than 40 with Graves' ophthalmopathy. The CDR3 runs from the conserved cysteine through the conserved F or W.

v_gene	len	j_gene	CDR3aa
TRBV24-1	15	TRBJ1-5	CATSASWVVNQPQHF
TRBV20-1	13	TRBJ2-7	CSAGPGLAKEQYF
TRBV7-2	14	TRBJ2-7	CASSARVRGPEQYF
TRBV24-1	16	TRBJ2-5	CANAPGRRSLDETQYF
TRBV10-3	14	TRBJ2-7	CAISRDRGKFEQYF
TRBV9	15	TRBJ1-3	CASSVVGGPGNTIYF
TRBV20-1	13	TRBJ2-1	CSASGLTYNERFF
TRBV14	18	TRBJ2-3	CASSQDAWAGVRTDTQYF
TRBV13	14	TRBJ2-7	CASSHTSQGFEQYF
TRBV4-1	17	TRBJ2-3	CASSQVLGFPSTDTQYF
TRBV28	16	TRBJ1-5	CASSPGTRGGDQPQHF
TRBV12-3/TRBV12-4	13	TRBJ1-1	CASSFPGGTEAFF
TRBV27	13	TRBJ2-7	CASNRDRGHEQYF
TRBV7-3	13	TRBJ2-3	CASSLDFTDTQYF
TRBV6-5	17	TRBJ2-7	CASSYRDSGQGSYEQYF
TRBV28	13	TRBJ2-5	CASSLYVKETQYF
TRBV2	10	TRBJ2-5	CASRRGTQYF
TRBV2	13	TRBJ1-2	CASKPGGAEGYTF
TRBV7-3	15	TRBJ2-5	CASSLTGTSGETQYF
TRBV4-1	18	TRBJ2-7	CASSELGGRLPNGGEQYF
TRBV6-5	16	TRBJ2-2	CASSYSTGGNTGELFF
TRBV7-9	16	TRBJ1-6	CASSLPRDPYNSPLHF
TRBV7-9	14	TRBJ2-5	CASSSPGTLETQYF
TRBV5-4	14	TRBJ2-7	CASRVAGAPYEQYF
TRBV6-2/TRBV6-3	17	TRBJ2-7	CASSKFQRGPSSYEQYF
TRBV5-1	17	TRBJ2-3	CASSLEASGRGTDTQYF
TRBV27	16	TRBJ2-3	CASTPSTGDYTDTQYF
TRBV7-2	15	TRBJ2-7	CASSLVGQSTYEQYF
TRBV19	15	TRBJ2-1	CASSSYEGGLHEQFF
TRBV20-1	15	TRBJ2-3	CSAKTGTRNSDTQYF
TRBV12-3/TRBV12-4	14	TRBJ2-7	CASSLGDSGAEQYF
TRBV15	15	TRBJ2-2	CATSSLAGGTGELFF
TRBV6-5	14	TRBJ2-7	CASSYANGPYEQYF
TRBV24-1	13	TRBJ1-4	CATSAGINEKLFF
TRBV28	14	TRBJ2-2	CASSGGTRPGELFF